These 22 T cell receptor beta chains were all obtained from the same sample, sequenced in a study of blood T cell repertoires in COVID-19. Profiling relied on immunoSEQ multiplex PCR, and the TCRdb table lists in-frame clones only, not all of them. The sample comprises 200,000 to 250,000 clones, under 90% of which are singletons, and about 6.5% rests with the top ten. The sample taken for sequencing was peripheral blood. Every receptor here comes from a man in his 60s who had recovered from COVID-19.

J is TRBJ1-1 and V is TRBV10-3; D may be TRBD1 (5 bases). Germline V CDR1 and CDR2: ENHRY, SYGVKD. The CDR3 has 16 amino acids. Deletions cut 10 bases from V and 0 bases from J, with 21 bases between. CDR3 in amino acids: CATHPGVRVMNTEAFF. Written as DNA, the CDR3 is TGTGCCACCCACCCGGGGGTCCGAGTAATGAACACTGAAGCTTTCTTT.

The chain links TRBV6-4 to TRBJ2-7; the match to TRBD2 covers 11 bases. Losses at the gene ends were 6 bases for V and 4 bases for J; bases not matched to a gene: 11. Germline assignment: CDR1 MRHNA and CDR2 SNTAGT. There are 16 residues in the CDR3. The CDR3 DNA follows: TGTGCCAGCAGGGGGCTAGCGGGGGGTCTCGGGTACGAGCAGTACTTC. Encoded protein: CASRGLAGGLGYEQYF.

This CDR3 reads CASSYSYRGNTGELFF. In nucleotides, the CDR3 is TGTGCCAGCAGTTACTCTTACAGGGGAAACACCGGGGAGCTGTTTTTT. The rearrangement links TRBV6-5 to TRBJ2-2, with 7 bases aligning to TRBD1. Germline V gene sequence: CDR1 MNHEY, CDR2 SVGAGI. J lost 2 bases, V lost 0 bases, and 3 bases had no gene match. This CDR3 comprises 16 residues.

The rearrangement uses TRBV28 and TRBJ1-1; D perhaps matches TRBD1 (6 bases). From germline, CDR1 is MDHEN and CDR2 SYDVKM. The CDR3 has 16 residues. Deletions cut 6 bases from V and 5 bases from J, with 22 bases between. The CDR3 is CASRTTGTPEETEAFF. The CDR3 nucleotides read TGTGCCAGCAGGACCACCGGGACACCAGAGGAAACTGAAGCTTTCTTT.

The CDR3 sequence is CASSSGGRGTDTQYF. As DNA, the CDR3 is TGCGCCAGCTCCAGCGGGGGGCGAGGGACAGATACGCAGTATTTT. The chain has TRBV5-1 and TRBJ2-3; 9 bases are a match to TRBD2. The CDR3 consists of 15 residues. V dropped 7 bases and J dropped 3; count of bases not matched to a gene: 9. Germline values: CDR1 SGHRS, CDR2 YFSETQ.

The rearrangement links TRBV4-2 to TRBJ2-7; tentative D call: TRBD1 (5 bases). V lost 4 bases, J lost 7 bases, and 23 bases lay in between. This CDR3 has 16 residues. CDR1 LGHNA and CDR2 YNFKEQ come from the germline V gene. CDR3 sequence reads: CASSLRAAAGTWEQYF. Written as DNA, the CDR3 is TGTGCCAGCAGCCTCAGGGCGGCCGCTGGAACTTGGGAGCAGTACTTC.

The chain couples TRBV6-2 or TRBV6-3 to TRBJ1-5; D is unresolved. Germline assignment: CDR1 MNHEY and CDR2 SVGEGT. Deletions cut 2 bases from V and 2 bases from J, with 13 bases between. CDR3 size: 16 residues. The CDR3 DNA follows: TGTGCCAGCAGTTACCGGGTGGCGGGAGGCAATCAGCCCCAGCATTTT. The encoded protein is CASSYRVAGGNQPQHF.

V gene TRBV5-1 combines with J gene TRBJ1-4; 7 bases are a match to TRBD1. Per germline, CDR1 SGHRS and CDR2 YFSETQ. V gave up 7 bases and J gave up 0 bases; unmatched junction bases: 12. The CDR3 length is 17 residues. The CDR3 sequence is CASSDRQGTATNEKLFF. The CDR3 DNA sequence: TGCGCCAGCTCGGACAGGCAAGGGACCGCAACTAATGAAAAACTGTTTTTT.

The J gene is TRBJ2-7, the V gene TRBV5-5, with 8 bases fitting TRBD1. The CDR3 is 14 amino acids. V shed 4 bases, J shed 6 bases, and the junction held 9 bases outside the gene matches. Germline CDR1 and CDR2: SGHKS and YYEKEE (reference sequence). The CDR3 coding sequence is TGTGCCAGCAGCCCCTCGACAGGGGCGGTCGAGCAGTACTTC. It is translated as CASSPSTGAVEQYF. The variable domain in full, completed from reference TRBV5-5 and TRBJ2-7, reads DAGVTQSPTHLIKTRGQQVTLRCSPISGHKSVSWYQQVLGQGPQFIFQYYEKEERGRGNFPDRFSARQFPNYSSELNVNALLLGDSALYLCASSPSTGAVEQYFGPGTRLTVT.

The chain employs TRBV2 and TRBJ1-1; 9 positions match TRBD1. Germline V gene lookup returns CDR1 SNHLY and CDR2 FYNNEI. The CDR3 runs to 14 residues. V shed 6 bases, J shed 5 bases, and the junction held 7 bases outside the gene matches. CDR3 in DNA: TGTGCCAGCAGCGTACAGGGGGCCGGGACTGAAGCTTTCTTT. It yields the protein CASSVQGAGTEAFF.

The table lists this clone with a count of one. The rearrangement uses TRBV18 and TRBJ1-2, with 8 nucleotides matching TRBD1. Germline CDR1 reads KGHSH; CDR2 reads LQKENI. V lost 6 bases to trimming and J lost 3 bases; unmatched junction nucleotides: 18. CDR3 length: 18 amino acids. CDR3 bases: TGTGCCAGCTCCGCCCAGGGGCAGGGGGCGAAGGGCGACTATGGCTACACCTTC. It specifies CASSAQGQGAKGDYGYTF.

The V gene is TRBV5-1, the J gene TRBJ1-2; D may be TRBD1 (5 bases). Germline-derived CDR1 and CDR2 are SGHRS and YFSETQ. The germline V and J ends were trimmed by 5 bases and 1 base, with 18 bases remaining between them. This CDR3 is 16 amino acids long. The CDR3 spells CASSQTEGTYNYGYTF. CDR3 nucleotides: TGCGCCAGCAGTCAGACGGAGGGGACTTATAACTATGGCTACACCTTC.

The chain recombines TRBV9 with TRBJ2-1; 9 bases fit TRBD2. V was pared by 0 bases and J by 7 bases, with 11 bases of the junction left unmatched. This CDR3 region has 17 residues. CDR1 SGDLS and CDR2 YYNGEE come from the germline V gene. The CDR3 DNA is TGTGCCAGCAGCGTAGCTCCGACTAGCGGATTTGCAAATGAGCAGTTCTTC. Translating it yields CASSVAPTSGFANEQFF.

The CDR3 is CASSLGGNSYEQYF. In DNA, the CDR3 is TGTGCCAGCAGCTTAGGCGGAAACTCCTACGAGCAGTACTTC. The genes are TRBV7-2 and TRBJ2-7; no clear D. CDR1 and CDR2 (germline): SGHTA, FQGNSA. The V end lost 1 base, the J end lost 0 bases, and 7 bases lay between the germline ends. This CDR3 contains 14 residues.

This chain connects TRBV19 to TRBJ2-3, with a weak D call TRBD1 (6 bases). V lost 5 bases and J lost 3, with 18 bases in between. This CDR3 has 16 amino acids. Germline CDR1 reads LNHDA; CDR2 reads SQIVND (reference sequence). The CDR3 loop is CASSADRKGGTDTQYF. The CDR3 nucleotides are TGTGCCAGTAGTGCTGACAGGAAGGGTGGTACAGATACGCAGTATTTT.

This clone was counted a single time. The rearrangement uses TRBV12-3 or TRBV12-4 and TRBJ2-1; TRBD2 is a possible D gene (6 bases). The CDR3 length is 13 residues. V was shortened by 0 bases and J by 7 bases, with 7 bases between the two germline ends. CDR3 sequence reads: CASSLAGRNEQFF. The CDR3 DNA reads as TGTGCCAGCAGTTTAGCAGGGAGGAATGAGCAGTTCTTC.

In regard to this clone: This CDR3 is also generated by other DNA sequences in the sample. The chain joins TRBV5-1 to TRBJ2-5; TRBD2 might be the D (7 bases). From germline, CDR1 is SGHRS and CDR2 YFSETQ. Trimming removed 0 bases from V and 4 bases from J, with 13 bases in between. The CDR3 has 15 amino acids. Here the CDR3 DNA reads TGCGCCAGCAGCTTGGCGGGGGGCCGGGGAGAGACCCAGTACTTC. Translated, it gives CASSLAGGRGETQYF.

The chain carries TRBV19 and TRBJ1-1; a possible D gene is TRBD1 (5 bases). This CDR3 is built from 14 residues. The germline V gene encodes CDR1 LNHDA and CDR2 SQIVND (reference sequence). The V end lost 3 bases, the J end lost 4 bases, and 12 bases lay between the germline ends. The CDR3 region has the DNA TGTGCCAGTAGTATCCAGGAAGGGGCCACTGAAGCTTTCTTT. Its protein product is CASSIQEGATEAFF.

The chain carries TRBV4-2 and TRBJ1-2, with 9 nucleotides matching TRBD1. CDR1 and CDR2 (germline): LGHNA, YNFKEQ. V lost 2 bases, J lost 4 bases, and 8 bases stayed unmatched. This CDR3 is built from 16 residues. The CDR3 loop is CASSQPHPGQGYGYTF. For the CDR3, the DNA is TGTGCCAGCAGCCAACCACACCCGGGACAGGGCTATGGCTACACCTTC.

V usage is TRBV12-3 or TRBV12-4 and J usage is TRBJ1-2; D possibly corresponds to TRBD1 (5 bases). The V and J ends lost 5 bases and 2 bases respectively, with 9 bases between them. CDR3 size: 13 residues. CDR3 bases: TGTGCCAGCAGTCCTGACAGAAACTATGGCTACACCTTC. Protein sequence: CASSPDRNYGYTF.

This chain uses TRBV19 with TRBJ1-4; D gene unclear. The germline CDR1 and CDR2 sequences are LNHDA and SQIVND (reference sequence). V gave up 6 bases and J gave up 7 bases, with 9 bases separating them. CDR3 length: 12 amino acids. Here the CDR3 DNA reads TGTGCCAGTAGCATCACGGTTGAAAAACTGTTTTTT. The encoded protein is CASSITVEKLFF.

The chain carries TRBV19 and TRBJ2-1; D unresolved. From germline, CDR1 is LNHDA and CDR2 SQIVND (reference sequence). This CDR3 has 15 residues. The ends were cut back, 2 bases at V and 0 bases at J, with 8 bases in the middle. The DNA for the CDR3 is TGTGCCAGTAGTATAAGGAGAGTCTCCTACAATGAGCAGTTCTTC. Translation gives CASSIRRVSYNEQFF. Full variable domain (remainder filled in from reference TRBV19 and TRBJ2-1): DGGITQSPKYLFRKEGQNVTLSCEQNLNHDAMYWYRQDPGQGLRLIYYSQIVNDFQKGDIAEGYSVSREKKESFPLTVTSAQKNPTAFYLCASSIRRVSYNEQFFGPGTRLTVL.